The clone carrying this T cell receptor (beta chain) was seen repeatedly, ten times or more. Using its own MiXCR run on the 5' RACE reads, TCRdb lists one record per CDR3 protein. The data show about 50,000 distinct CDR3 sequences, over 3% seen once. The sample belongs to a study of neurological immune-mediated disorders. This CDR3 contains 13 residues. Germline-derived CDR1 and CDR2 are SQVTM and ANQGSEA. Trimming removed 6 bases at V and 4 bases at J, with 14 bases between. Sequencing was carried out using PBMCs. This TCR derives from a man aged 35-49 years with multiple sclerosis. V gene TRBV29-1 combines with J gene TRBJ2-3, with D perhaps assigned TRBD1 or TRBD2 (5 bases each). For the CDR3, the DNA is TGCAGCGTGGGACCAGCCGGCGCAGATACGCAGTATTTT. Translation gives CSVGPAGADTQYF.